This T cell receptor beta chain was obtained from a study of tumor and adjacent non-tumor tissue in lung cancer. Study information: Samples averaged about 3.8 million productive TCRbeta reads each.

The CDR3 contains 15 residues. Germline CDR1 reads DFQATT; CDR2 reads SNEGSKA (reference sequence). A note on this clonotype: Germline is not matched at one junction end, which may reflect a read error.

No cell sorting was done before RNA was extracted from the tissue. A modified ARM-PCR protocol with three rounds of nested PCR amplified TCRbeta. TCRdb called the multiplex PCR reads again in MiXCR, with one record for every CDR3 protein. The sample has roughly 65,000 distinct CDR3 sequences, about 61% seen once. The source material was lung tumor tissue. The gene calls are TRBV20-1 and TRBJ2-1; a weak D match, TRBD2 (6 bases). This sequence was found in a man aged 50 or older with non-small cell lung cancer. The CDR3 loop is CSADSPGEWYNERFF. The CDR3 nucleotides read TGCAGCGCGGATTCACCGGGGGAGTGGTACAATGAGCGGTTCTTC.